This passage covers 11 T cell receptor beta chains from one sample sequenced in a study of radiation and T cells in renal cell carcinoma. Clones were sequenced by immunoSEQ multiplex PCR, and TCRdb holds only the in-frame ones, with some missing. The table lists 140,000 to 150,000 clones, approximately 86% of them singletons. Time point reported: blood 4 weeks post-SBRT, at nephrectomy. Treatment in this sample: 15 Gy SBRT to primary tumor, nephrectomy 4 weeks later. The starting material was blood, obtained from a patient whose treatment included radiotherapy and nephrectomy. The source is a woman between 50 and 59 years old with renal cell carcinoma.

The chain joins TRBV5-1 to TRBJ2-2; no firm D call. The germline gives CDR1 SGHRS, CDR2 YFSETQ. The ends were cut back, 4 bases at V and 1 base at J, with 2 bases in the middle. This CDR3 is 12 amino acids long. In nucleotides, the CDR3 is TGCGCCAGCAGCGGGAACACCGGGGAGCTGTTTTTT. Translation gives CASSGNTGELFF.

The V call is TRBV10-1, the J call TRBJ2-7; 15 nucleotides agree with TRBD2. V was pared by 10 bases and J by 0 bases, with 13 bases of the junction left unmatched. Germline loops: CDR1 WNHNN, CDR2 SYGVQD (reference sequence). The CDR3 loop spans 18 amino acids. The CDR3 sequence is CANPFRTSGRASSYEQYF. The CDR3 DNA sequence: TGCGCCAACCCCTTCAGGACTAGCGGGAGGGCCTCCTCCTACGAGCAGTACTTC.

The table lists this clone with many counts. The chain has TRBV19 and TRBJ1-5; D gene uncertain. The CDR3 runs to 13 residues. Germline V gene data show CDR1 as LNHDA and CDR2 as SQIVND (reference sequence). V lost 4 bases, J lost 4 bases, and 8 bases lay in between. CDR3 bases: TGTGCCAGTAGTACCGGAGGGAATCAGCCCCAGCATTTT. This codes for CASSTGGNQPQHF.

This chain links TRBV7-9 with TRBJ2-2; 7 bases are a match to TRBD1. This CDR3 region has 15 residues. CDR1 is SEHNR and CDR2 is FQNEAQ in the germline V gene (reference sequence). J lost 1 base, V lost 5 bases, and 4 bases had no gene match. CDR3 in amino acids: CASSPQGRNTGELFF. CDR3 DNA sequence: TGTGCCAGCAGCCCACAGGGGCGGAACACCGGGGAGCTGTTTTTT. The full variable domain, with the rest looked up from reference TRBV7-9 and TRBJ2-2, is DTGVSQNPRHKITKRGQNVTFRCDPISEHNRLYWYRQTLGQGPEFLTYFQNEAQLEKSRLLSDRFSAERPKGSFSTLEIQRTEQGDSAMYLCASSPQGRNTGELFFGEGSRLTVL.

The chain couples TRBV5-5 to TRBJ1-3; D ambiguous. Trimming removed 4 bases at V and 0 bases at J, with 8 bases between. This CDR3 is built from 14 residues. Germline V CDR1 and CDR2: SGHKS, YYEKEE (reference sequence). CDR3 amino acids: CASSETRSGNTIYF. CDR3 DNA: TGTGCCAGCAGCGAGACCCGCTCTGGAAACACCATATATTTT.

V and J are TRBV19 and TRBJ2-3; a weak D match, TRBD1 (6 bases). This CDR3 is 15 amino acids long. V was clipped by 9 bases and J by 1 base, with 17 bases between them. CDR1 and CDR2 from the germline V gene are LNHDA and SQIVND (reference sequence). CDR3 in DNA: TGTGCCAGCAGGACCTCACAGGGACGCACAGATACGCAGTATTTT. Protein sequence: CASRTSQGRTDTQYF.

The rearrangement uses TRBV4-1 and TRBJ1-3; weak D call: TRBD1 (6 bases). The length of the CDR3 is 16 residues. V was pared by 5 bases and J by 2 bases, with 16 bases between. Germline V gene lookup returns CDR1 MGHRA and CDR2 YSYEKL. The CDR3 spells CASSTGTQEAGNTIYF. As DNA, the CDR3 is TGCGCCAGCAGCACAGGGACGCAAGAAGCTGGAAACACCATATATTTT.

The rearrangement joins TRBV7-2 to TRBJ2-3; D is unresolved. In germline, CDR1 is SGHTA, CDR2 FQGNSA. The CDR3 is made up of 17 amino acids. Trimming cost V 1 base and J 4 bases, with 18 bases left between them. The CDR3 region has the DNA TGTGCCAGCAGCTTAGTAGGCGGCAGGCTGGAAGCAGATACGCAGTATTTT. Amino acids: CASSLVGGRLEADTQYF.

The table lists this clone with a count of one. This sequence joins TRBV5-4 and TRBJ1-2; D is possibly TRBD1 (5 bases). There are 12 residues in the CDR3. The V gene lost 0 bases and the J gene lost 6 bases, with 6 bases spanning the gap. The germline V gene has CDR1 SGHNT and CDR2 YYREEE (reference sequence). The CDR3 sequence is CASSLGRDGYTF. CDR3 DNA: TGTGCCAGCAGCTTGGGCAGGGATGGCTACACCTTC.

In the case of this clone: Germline is not matched at one junction end, which may reflect a read error. The chain links TRBV27 to TRBJ2-7; TRBD1 or TRBD2 may be the D gene (5 bases each). The CDR3 length is 14 residues. CDR1 MNHEY and CDR2 SMNVEV come from the germline V gene (reference sequence). The CDR3 is CASSLSGPTNEQYF. The DNA of the CDR3 is TGTGCCAGCAGTCTATCGGGACCAACTAACGAGCAGTACTTC.

V usage is TRBV19 and J usage is TRBJ2-6; TRBD1 is a possible D gene (6 bases). Germline values: CDR1 LNHDA, CDR2 SQIVND (reference sequence). The V end lost 7 bases, the J end lost 0 bases, and 13 bases lay between the germline ends. CDR3 length equals 16 residues. Here the CDR3 reads CASTPTDSSGANVLTF. In DNA, the CDR3 is TGTGCCAGTACCCCGACGGACAGCTCTGGGGCCAACGTCCTGACTTTC.